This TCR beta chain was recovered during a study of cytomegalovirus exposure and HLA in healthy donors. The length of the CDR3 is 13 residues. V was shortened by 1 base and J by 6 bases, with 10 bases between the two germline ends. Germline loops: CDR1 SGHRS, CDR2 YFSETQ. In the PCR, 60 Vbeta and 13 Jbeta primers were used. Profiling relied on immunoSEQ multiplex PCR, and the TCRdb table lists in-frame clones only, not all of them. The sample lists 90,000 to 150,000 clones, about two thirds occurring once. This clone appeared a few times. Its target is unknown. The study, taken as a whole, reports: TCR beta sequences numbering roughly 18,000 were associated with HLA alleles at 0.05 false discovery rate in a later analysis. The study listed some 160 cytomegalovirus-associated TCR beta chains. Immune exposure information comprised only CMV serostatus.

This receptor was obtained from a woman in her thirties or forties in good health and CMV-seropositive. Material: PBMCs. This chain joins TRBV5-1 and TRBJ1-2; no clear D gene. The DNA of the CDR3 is TGCGCCAGCAGCTTGATGGGCGGGGATGGCTACACCTTC. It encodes CASSLMGGDGYTF.